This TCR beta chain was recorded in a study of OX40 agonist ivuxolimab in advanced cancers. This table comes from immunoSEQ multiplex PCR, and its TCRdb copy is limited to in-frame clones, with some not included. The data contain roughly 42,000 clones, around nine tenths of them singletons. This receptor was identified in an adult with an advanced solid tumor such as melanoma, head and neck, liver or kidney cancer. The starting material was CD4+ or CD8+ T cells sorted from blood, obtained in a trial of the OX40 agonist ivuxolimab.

The CDR3 is CASSLPGTGNEQYF. CDR3 nucleotide sequence: TGTGCCAGCAGTCTCCCTGGGACAGGTAACGAGCAGTACTTC. V and J are TRBV28 and TRBJ2-7; 8 bases map to TRBD1. The CDR3 has 14 amino acids. The ends lost 5 bases at V and 5 bases at J; junction bases unmatched: 8. Germline V gene lookup returns CDR1 MDHEN and CDR2 SYDVKM.